The 14 T cell receptor beta chains reported below all come from one sample, sequenced in a study of T-cell reconstitution after alpha-beta-depleted transplantation in children (TCRdb year 2016). The method was PCR. For sequencing, an Illumina HiSeq 2500 was employed. To normalize quantification of the TCRbeta repertoire, the TCR libraries were built with molecular barcoding that relied on unique molecular identifiers. TCRdb reran the public reads through fastp at Q25 and MiXCR, keeping productive beta chains. Identical CDR3 proteins give one entry, which carries the most common genes and DNA. This sample comprises 150,000 to 200,000 distinct CDR3 sequences, approximately 6.6% of them detected only once. Of the sample, about 3% falls within the top ten clones. Material: PBMCs from the stem cell graft donor, obtained from the stem cell graft. The receptors shown here come from a human donor who donated a stem cell graft to a child with Wiskott-Aldrich syndrome.

This clonotype was recorded at least ten times. The V call is TRBV7-2, the J call TRBJ1-6; D perhaps matches TRBD1 (6 bases). CDR1 is SGHTA and CDR2 is FQGNSA in the germline V gene. This CDR3 contains 14 residues. The germline V and J ends were trimmed by 1 base and 7 bases, with 8 bases remaining between them. Here the CDR3 DNA reads TGTGCCAGCAGCTTAGTCAGGGGCAATTCACCCCTCCACTTT. Residues: CASSLVRGNSPLHF.

This clonotype was observed many times. The chain recombines TRBV12-3 or TRBV12-4 with TRBJ2-7; 9 bases match TRBD1. V lost 5 bases, J lost 1 base, and 9 bases stayed unmatched. The CDR3 is 16 residues long. The CDR3 loop reads CASSRSKGQGSYEQYF. CDR3 DNA sequence: TGTGCCAGCAGTAGATCTAAGGGACAGGGTTCCTACGAGCAGTACTTC.

This clonotype has at least ten counts. The rearrangement joins TRBV5-5 to TRBJ2-7; TRBD1 is a possible D gene (5 bases). V was shortened by 4 bases and J by 7 bases, with 12 bases between the two germline ends. Germline V gene sequence: CDR1 SGHKS, CDR2 YYEKEE (reference sequence). The CDR3 has 12 residues. Written as DNA, the CDR3 is TGTGCCAGCAGCCTCCAGGGTAGGGAGCAGTACTTC. Amino acid sequence: CASSLQGREQYF.

This clonotype was counted at least ten times. The gene calls are TRBV29-1 and TRBJ2-3, with D possibly being TRBD1 or TRBD2 (5 bases each). CDR1 and CDR2 (germline): SQVTM, ANQGSEA. The CDR3 extends over 13 amino acids. With 4 bases removed from V and 5 bases from J, the gap between germline ends came to 13 bases. CDR3 protein: CSVVGVTRDTQYF. CDR3 DNA: TGCAGCGTTGTGGGGGTGACAAGAGATACGCAGTATTTT.

This clonotype was recorded a few times. The rearrangement joins TRBV5-1 to TRBJ2-7; tentative D call: TRBD2 (6 bases). The length of the CDR3 is 15 residues. Germline values: CDR1 SGHRS, CDR2 YFSETQ. The germline V and J ends were trimmed by 3 bases and 3 bases, with 16 bases remaining between them. The DNA for the CDR3 is TGCGCCAGCAGCTCCGGGGGAGGAACTATCTACGAGCAGTACTTC. This codes for CASSSGGGTIYEQYF.

This clonotype was recorded many times. V gene TRBV5-1 combines with J gene TRBJ2-5, with D possibly called TRBD1 or TRBD2 (5 bases each). Germline V lookup: CDR1 SGHRS, CDR2 YFSETQ. The CDR3 spans 13 residues. V was pared by 4 bases and J by 2 bases, with 9 bases between. This chain's CDR3 is CASSHEGQETQYF. The CDR3 DNA reads as TGCGCCAGCAGCCACGAGGGGCAAGAGACCCAGTACTTC. The full variable domain, rest sourced from reference TRBV5-1 and TRBJ2-5, is KAGVTQTPRYLIKTRGQQVTLSCSPISGHRSVSWYQQTPGQGLQFLFEYFSETQRNKGNFPGRFSGRQFSNSRSEMNVSTLELGDSALYLCASSHEGQETQYFGPGTRLLVL.

In this sample, this clonotype turned up many times. The chain recombines TRBV29-1 with TRBJ1-1, with a weak D call TRBD1 (5 bases). The germline V and J ends were trimmed by 5 bases and 1 base, with 17 bases remaining between them. CDR1 and CDR2 from the germline V gene are SQVTM and ANQGSEA. The CDR3 loop spans 15 amino acids. CDR3: CSVSWRGEWNTEAFF. In DNA form, the CDR3 reads TGCAGCGTTAGTTGGAGGGGTGAATGGAACACTGAAGCTTTCTTT.

This clonotype was counted ten times or more. The V gene is TRBV9, the J gene TRBJ2-5, with 9 bases that match TRBD2. V lost 0 bases to trimming and J lost 4 bases; unmatched junction nucleotides: 7. The CDR3 has 16 residues. Germline V gene sequence: CDR1 SGDLS, CDR2 YYNGEE. The CDR3 region is CASSVARLAGIETQYF. Written as DNA, the CDR3 is TGTGCCAGCAGCGTAGCTAGGCTAGCGGGAATAGAGACCCAGTACTTC. The full variable domain, rest sourced from reference TRBV9 and TRBJ2-5, is DSGVTQTPKHLITATGQRVTLRCSPRSGDLSVYWYQQSLDQGLQFLIQYYNGEERAKGNILERFSAQQFPDLHSELNLSSLELGDSALYFCASSVARLAGIETQYFGPGTRLLVL.

Ten or more counts support this clonotype. The gene calls are TRBV25-1 and TRBJ2-1, with 9 bases lining up with TRBD1. V lost 1 base, J lost 4 bases, and 5 bases stayed unmatched. This CDR3 spans 16 amino acids. Per the germline V gene, CDR1 is MGHDK and CDR2 is SYGVNS. DNA for the CDR3: TGTGCCAGCAGTGAATGGGGGACAGGGTCTTACAATGAGCAGTTCTTC. Amino acids: CASSEWGTGSYNEQFF.

This clonotype was seen ten or more times. The J gene is TRBJ2-7, the V gene TRBV7-2; D is possibly TRBD1 (6 bases). Looked up from germline, CDR1 is SGHTA and CDR2 is FQGNSA. The CDR3 has 13 residues. With 0 bases removed from V and 5 bases from J, the gap between germline ends came to 8 bases. The CDR3 nucleotides are TGTGCCAGCAGCTTAGCGGGGGCCAACGAGCAGTACTTC. It specifies CASSLAGANEQYF.

This clonotype was counted at least ten times. The chain's CDR3 is CATSEGIRTQYF. CDR3 nucleotide sequence: TGTGCCACCAGTGAAGGCATACGGACCCAGTACTTC. The gene calls are TRBV24-1 and TRBJ2-5; D is ambiguous. Germline V gene data show CDR1 as KGHDR and CDR2 as SFDVKD. Trimming removed 4 bases from V and 7 bases from J, with 9 bases in between. The CDR3 is 12 amino acids.

This clonotype was recorded at least ten times. The CDR3 sequence: CASSYFPGPPYNEQFF. In DNA form, the CDR3 reads TGTGCCAGCAGTTACTTTCCGGGGCCCCCCTACAATGAGCAGTTCTTC. This chain connects TRBV6-5 to TRBJ2-1; D assignment may be TRBD1 or TRBD2 (5 bases each). The V gene's germline CDR1 is MNHEY and CDR2 SVGAGI. Trimming took off 1 base at V and 2 bases at J, with 12 bases between the two ends. This CDR3 comprises 16 residues.

This clonotype was found many times. This chain links TRBV6-5 with TRBJ1-1, with no clear D. The CDR3 is 14 amino acids. Germline V CDR1 and CDR2: MNHEY, SVGAGI. The germline V and J ends were trimmed by 0 bases and 1 base, with 6 bases remaining between them. The CDR3 bases are TGTGCCAGCAGTTACTCATCAGAGAACACTGAAGCTTTCTTT. Its protein product is CASSYSSENTEAFF.

This clonotype was found a few times. The V and J genes are TRBV15 and TRBJ2-1, with D maybe TRBD1 (5 bases). Germline assignment: CDR1 LNHNV and CDR2 YYDKDF (reference sequence). V was cut by 0 bases and J by 4 bases, with 10 bases left in between. This CDR3 contains 15 residues. CDR3 residues: CATSRDRTSYNEQFF. The CDR3 DNA is TGTGCCACCAGCAGAGATAGGACATCTTACAATGAGCAGTTCTTC.